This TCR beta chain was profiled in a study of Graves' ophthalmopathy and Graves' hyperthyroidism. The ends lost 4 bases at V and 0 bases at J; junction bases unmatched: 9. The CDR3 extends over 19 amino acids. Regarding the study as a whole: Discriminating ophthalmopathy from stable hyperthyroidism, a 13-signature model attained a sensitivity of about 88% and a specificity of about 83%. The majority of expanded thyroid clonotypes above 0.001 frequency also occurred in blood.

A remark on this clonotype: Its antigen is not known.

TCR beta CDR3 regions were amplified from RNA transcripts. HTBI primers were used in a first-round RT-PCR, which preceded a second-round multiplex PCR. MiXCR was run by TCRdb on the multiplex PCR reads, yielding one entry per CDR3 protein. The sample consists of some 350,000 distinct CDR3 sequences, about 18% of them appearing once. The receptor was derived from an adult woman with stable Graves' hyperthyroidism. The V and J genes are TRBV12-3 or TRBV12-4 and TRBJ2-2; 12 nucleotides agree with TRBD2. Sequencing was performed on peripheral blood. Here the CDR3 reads CASSSTLGLAGSNTGELFF. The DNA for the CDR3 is TGTGCCAGCAGTTCAACCCTGGGACTAGCGGGTTCGAACACCGGGGAGCTGTTTTTT.